Following are 17 T cell receptor beta chains from one sample sequenced in a study of T cells in Graves' hyperthyroidism and ophthalmopathy. Authors of the study amplified TCR beta CDR3 regions from RNA transcripts. Initially, a first-round RT-PCR of the TCR CDR3 employed the HTBI primer set. From the multiplex PCR reads, TCRdb called clonotypes with MiXCR, one entry per CDR3 protein. The repertoire has about 130,000 distinct CDR3 sequences, over 20% of them found once; the top ten carry more than 65%. The material sequenced was blood. The receptor set was obtained from a woman aged 50 to 65 with Graves' hyperthyroidism that later progressed to Graves' ophthalmopathy.

For this clonotype: The CDR3 ends on some other residue instead of the conserved phenylalanine or tryptophan, so this is likely a read error. The chain is built from TRBV28 and TRBJ1-1, with 11 bases identical to TRBD1. Trimming at V came to 7 bases and at J to 1 base, leaving 5 bases not matched to a gene. The CDR3 sequence is 15 residues long. CDR1 and CDR2 from the germline V gene are MDHEN and SYDVKM. The CDR3 loop is CASKGGQGGNTEAFS. The CDR3 DNA follows: TGTGCCAGCAAGGGGGGACAGGGGGGGAACACTGAAGCTTTCTCT.

This clonotype was picked up a small number of times. The rearrangement joins TRBV6-1 to TRBJ1-1; no definite D call. V lost 6 bases to trimming and J lost 4 bases, with 15 bases between them. The CDR3 runs 14 residues. Per germline, CDR1 MNHNS and CDR2 SASEGT. CDR3 residues: CASRTVGDGTEAFF. The CDR3 DNA reads TGTGCCAGCAGGACGGTTGGTGACGGCACTGAAGCTTTCTTT.

The sample holds many counts of this clonotype. The chain recombines TRBV30 with TRBJ2-7, with D possibly matching TRBD2 (5 bases). There are 12 residues in the CDR3. Germline lookup yields CDR1 GTSNPN and CDR2 SVGIG (reference sequence). V was shortened by 3 bases and J by 9 bases, with 15 bases between the two germline ends. The CDR3 region has the DNA TGTGCCTGGAGCTCAGACCTCCGGGGGCAGTACTTC. It is translated as CAWSSDLRGQYF. The full variable domain, with the rest looked up from reference TRBV30 and TRBJ2-7, is SQTIHQWPATLVQPVGSPLSLECTVEGTSNPNLYWYRQAAGRGLQLLFYSVGIGQISSEVPQNLSASRPQDRQFILSSKKLLLSDSGFYLCAWSSDLRGQYFGPGTRLTVT.

This clonotype came up many times. The V and J genes are TRBV29-1 and TRBJ2-3; D is undetermined. V lost 8 bases, J lost 0 bases, and 9 bases lay in between. The CDR3 consists of 12 residues. Germline V CDR1 and CDR2: SQVTM, ANQGSEA. The CDR3 sequence: CSSRPSTDTQYF. CDR3 DNA sequence: TGCAGCTCTCGACCTAGCACAGATACGCAGTATTTT.

This clonotype was seen repeatedly, ten times or more. The chain combines TRBV20-1 with TRBJ2-1; 9 nucleotides match TRBD1. Germline CDR1 DFQATT, CDR2 SNEGSKA (reference sequence). The CDR3 length is 12 residues. CDR3 sequence (DNA): TGCAGCGCGGGACAGGGCGTTTATGAGCAGTTCTTC. Protein: CSAGQGVYEQFF.

This clonotype has ten or more counts. J is TRBJ1-2 and V is TRBV28; tentatively, D is TRBD1 (5 bases). The V end was cut by 6 bases, the J end by 4 bases, with 15 bases between. In germline, CDR1 is MDHEN, CDR2 SYDVKM. The CDR3 loop spans 14 amino acids. Here the CDR3 reads CASSLPGRGYGYTF. CDR3 bases: TGTGCCAGCAGCCTCCCAGGGCGCGGCTATGGCTACACCTTC.

The chain joins TRBV10-3 to TRBJ1-5, with TRBD1 as a possible D gene (5 bases). Germline values: CDR1 ENHRY, CDR2 SYGVKD. The CDR3 spans 18 residues. The germline V and J ends were trimmed by 0 bases and 0 bases, with 15 bases remaining between them. This chain's CDR3 is CAISESARVGFSNQPQHF. CDR3 nucleotides: TGTGCCATCAGTGAGTCTGCCAGGGTTGGGTTTAGCAATCAGCCCCAGCATTTT.

This chain links TRBV7-3 with TRBJ2-4; the match to TRBD2 covers 7 bases. The CDR3 has 15 amino acids. The junction had 10 bases not matched to a gene; V was cut back by 5 bases and J by 6 bases. Germline assignment: CDR1 SGHTA and CDR2 FQGTGA. CDR3 sequence: CASSLRGDGGNIQYF. For the CDR3, the DNA is TGTGCCAGCAGCCTTCGGGGGGACGGAGGAAACATTCAGTACTTC. The full variable domain, with the rest looked up from reference TRBV7-3 and TRBJ2-4, is GAGVSQTPSNKVTEKGKYVELRCDPISGHTALYWYRQSLGQGPEFLIYFQGTGAADDSGLPNDRFFAVRPEGSVSTLKIQRTERGDSAVYLCASSLRGDGGNIQYFGAGTRLSVL.

About this clonotype itself: A read error may explain this, as a much larger clone is one base away. The chain couples TRBV11-2 to TRBJ1-1, with no clear D. CDR3 length: 15 amino acids. The germline V gene has CDR1 SGHAT and CDR2 FQNNGV. Trimming removed 2 bases from V and 0 bases from J, with 10 bases in between. The CDR3 DNA follows: TGTGCCAGCAGCTTAAGAGTCAGCATGAACACTGAAGCTTTCTTT. Translating gives CASSLRVSMNTEAFF.

This clonotype was counted ten times or more. The chain couples TRBV12-3 or TRBV12-4 to TRBJ1-1; D remains ambiguous. The CDR3 loop spans 15 amino acids. Between the trimmed V and J ends, which lost 1 base and 0 bases, there was a span of 9 bases. This chain's CDR3 is CASSLGQVMNTEAFF. The CDR3 nucleotides read TGTGCCAGCAGTTTAGGGCAAGTCATGAACACTGAAGCTTTCTTT.

This clonotype was seen repeatedly, ten times or more. J is TRBJ2-1 and V is TRBV6-1; no clear D. Trimming took off 4 bases at V and 5 bases at J, with 3 bases between the two ends. The CDR3 sequence is 11 residues long. The germline V gene encodes CDR1 MNHNS and CDR2 SASEGT. The CDR3 loop reads CASSAHNEQFF. The CDR3 bases are TGTGCCAGCAGTGCACACAATGAGCAGTTCTTC.

The J gene is TRBJ1-5, the V gene TRBV29-1; D is unclear. Germline V CDR1 and CDR2: SQVTM, ANQGSEA. The CDR3 is 16 amino acids. Trimming cost V 7 bases and J 0 bases, with 19 bases left between them. CDR3: CSGMWKAPYSNQPQHF. CDR3 nucleotides: TGCAGCGGGATGTGGAAGGCCCCGTATAGCAATCAGCCCCAGCATTTT.

This clonotype has just one count. The V gene is TRBV12-3 or TRBV12-4, the J gene TRBJ2-3; D gene unclear. This CDR3 comprises 13 residues. V was pared by 3 bases and J by 0 bases, with 4 bases between. DNA of the CDR3: TGTGCCAGCAGTTTTGAAAGCACAGATACGCAGTATTTT. Its protein is CASSFESTDTQYF.

This clonotype was seen repeatedly, ten times or more. The gene calls are TRBV20-1 and TRBJ2-5; 10 nucleotides line up with TRBD2. V was clipped by 5 bases and J by 5 bases; unmatched bases: 5. The CDR3 length is 13 residues. The V gene's germline CDR1 is DFQATT and CDR2 SNEGSKA (reference sequence). CDR3 amino acids: CSAPSGRGETQYF. The DNA of the CDR3 is TGCAGTGCTCCGAGCGGGAGGGGTGAGACCCAGTACTTC.

At least ten counts were recorded for this clonotype. The V and J genes are TRBV3-1 and TRBJ1-3, with D perhaps matching TRBD1 (6 bases). The CDR3 is made up of 16 amino acids. Germline CDR1 LGHDT, CDR2 YNNKEL (reference sequence). V shed 4 bases and J shed 0 bases, with 13 bases lying between them. CDR3 loop: CASSLTTGHSGNTIYF. The CDR3 DNA sequence: TGTGCCAGCAGCCTCACGACAGGTCACTCTGGAAACACCATATATTTT.

Notes on this clonotype: A much larger clone differs by one base, so this may be a read error. In DNA form, the CDR3 reads TGTGCCAGTAGTCCGGGACAGGGAGGCTCGAATTCACCCCCCCACTTT. This codes for CASSPGQGGSNSPPHF. V usage is TRBV6-2 or TRBV6-3 and J usage is TRBJ1-6; 9 bases match TRBD1. This CDR3 has 16 residues. The germline V gene encodes CDR1 MNHEY and CDR2 SVGEGT.

For this clonotype: A read error may account for a junction end that differs from germline. This rearrangement joins TRBV11-2 to TRBJ2-1; 9 nucleotides line up with TRBD1. This CDR3 has 16 residues. Germline V CDR1 and CDR2: SGHAT, FQNNGV. The CDR3 sequence: CANSRSSGQGFNEQFF. The DNA for the CDR3 is TGTGCCAACAGCCGAAGCTCCGGACAGGGGTTCAATGAGCAGTTCTTC.